A selection of T cell receptor beta chains follows, all from one sample in a study of shared clonotypes between healthy human individuals. Measured with immunoSEQ multiplex PCR; TCRdb has only the in-frame clones, and not every one. Found here are approximately 2.3 million clones, approximately 95% of them singletons; the top ten hold approximately 0.4%. The sequenced sample was naive CD4+ T cells from PBMCs. The receptors derive from a man aged 18 to 35 in good health. Some clones in this sample may be carry-over from other donors' samples. The CDR3 runs from the conserved cysteine through the conserved F or W. Fields, in order: J gene, CDR3 length, D gene, V gene, clone size, CDR3 protein, CDR3 DNA. A D gene is named only where the DNA matches it firmly. Size values are once, few and many counts, or a class for expanded clones, and some rows have none.

J gene: TRBJ2-1
CDR3 length: 15
D gene: -
V gene: TRBV28
clone size: -
CDR3 protein: CASSSALSSYNEQFF
CDR3 DNA: TGTGCCAGCAGTTCGGCGCTGAGCTCCTACAATGAGCAGTTCTTC

J gene: TRBJ2-1
CDR3 length: 12
D gene: -
V gene: TRBV28
clone size: once
CDR3 protein: CASSLSTREQFF
CDR3 DNA: TGTGCCAGCAGTTTATCTACCCGTGAGCAGTTCTTC

J gene: TRBJ1-4
CDR3 length: 15
D gene: -
V gene: TRBV15
clone size: -
CDR3 protein: CATSRERKFDEKLFF
CDR3 DNA: TGTGCCACCAGCAGAGAGAGGAAGTTCGATGAAAAACTGTTTTTT

J gene: TRBJ1-5
CDR3 length: 17
D gene: TRBD1
V gene: TRBV28
clone size: -
CDR3 protein: CASSLLATGVSNQPQHF
CDR3 DNA: TGTGCCAGCAGTTTACTCGCGACAGGGGTCAGCAATCAGCCCCAGCATTTT

J gene: TRBJ2-7
CDR3 length: 12
D gene: -
V gene: TRBV7-9
clone size: -
CDR3 protein: CASSQVGYEQYF
CDR3 DNA: TGTGCCAGCAGCCAGGTCGGGTACGAGCAGTACTTC

J gene: TRBJ1-5
CDR3 length: 13
D gene: -
V gene: TRBV4-2
clone size: -
CDR3 protein: CASSQGSGQPQHF
CDR3 DNA: TGTGCCAGCAGCCAAGGCAGCGGTCAGCCCCAGCATTTT

J gene: TRBJ1-2
CDR3 length: 15
D gene: -
V gene: TRBV6-6
clone size: once
CDR3 protein: CAICPVRDSSWGYTF
CDR3 DNA: TGTGCCATCTGCCCCGTCCGGGACTCCTCTTGGGGCTACACCTTC

J gene: TRBJ1-1
CDR3 length: 15
D gene: -
V gene: TRBV4-1
clone size: -
CDR3 protein: CASSHRRAQNTEAFF
CDR3 DNA: TGCGCCAGCAGCCACCGCAGGGCCCAAAACACTGAAGCTTTCTTT

J gene: TRBJ1-3
CDR3 length: 15
D gene: -
V gene: TRBV28
clone size: once
CDR3 protein: CASSLSLSSGNTIYF
CDR3 DNA: TGTGCCAGCAGTTTATCGTTATCCTCTGGAAACACCATATATTTT

J gene: TRBJ2-6
CDR3 length: 13
D gene: -
V gene: TRBV29-1
clone size: -
CDR3 protein: CSVVDYGANVLTF
CDR3 DNA: TGCAGCGTTGTAGATTACGGGGCCAACGTCCTGACTTTC

J gene: TRBJ1-2
CDR3 length: 12
D gene: -
V gene: TRBV29-1
clone size: once
CDR3 protein: CSVAPANYGYTF
CDR3 DNA: TGCAGCGTTGCCCCGGCAAACTATGGCTACACCTTC

J gene: TRBJ2-7
CDR3 length: 13
D gene: -
V gene: TRBV28
clone size: -
CDR3 protein: CASHGGRGYEQYF
CDR3 DNA: TGTGCCAGCCACGGAGGACGGGGCTACGAGCAGTACTTC

J gene: TRBJ2-1
CDR3 length: 14
D gene: TRBD1
V gene: TRBV6-5
clone size: -
CDR3 protein: CASRRGQGGNEQFF
CDR3 DNA: TGTGCCAGCAGAAGGGGACAGGGCGGCAATGAGCAGTTCTTC

J gene: TRBJ1-1
CDR3 length: 14
D gene: -
V gene: TRBV7-2
clone size: -
CDR3 protein: CASSLASVNTEAFF
CDR3 DNA: TGTGCCAGCAGCTTAGCATCAGTCAACACTGAAGCTTTCTTT

J gene: TRBJ1-1
CDR3 length: 13
D gene: TRBD1
V gene: TRBV29-1
clone size: -
CDR3 protein: CSVVRQGSTEAFF
CDR3 DNA: TGCAGCGTTGTTAGACAGGGGAGCACTGAAGCTTTCTTT

J gene: TRBJ1-1
CDR3 length: 14
D gene: TRBD1
V gene: TRBV27
clone size: few
CDR3 protein: CASISGTGEYEAFF
CDR3 DNA: TGTGCCAGCATTTCCGGGACAGGGGAATACGAAGCTTTCTTT

J gene: TRBJ2-7
CDR3 length: 17
D gene: -
V gene: TRBV6-1
clone size: -
CDR3 protein: CASSEAPTTGLGYEQYF
CDR3 DNA: TGTGCCAGCAGTGAAGCTCCGACGACAGGCCTAGGCTACGAGCAGTACTTC

J gene: TRBJ2-7
CDR3 length: 16
D gene: TRBD2
V gene: TRBV6-6
clone size: -
CDR3 protein: CASSYWLLGLGDEQYF
CDR3 DNA: TGTGCCAGCAGTTACTGGCTACTTGGACTAGGGGACGAGCAGTACTTC

J gene: TRBJ1-1
CDR3 length: 16
D gene: -
V gene: TRBV18
clone size: -
CDR3 protein: CASSPGGSIRGTEAFF
CDR3 DNA: TGTGCCAGCTCACCGGGGGGGAGCATCCGAGGGACTGAAGCTTTCTTT

J gene: TRBJ2-5
CDR3 length: 15
D gene: -
V gene: TRBV4-1
clone size: -
CDR3 protein: CASSHPGRRGETQYF
CDR3 DNA: TGCGCCAGCAGCCATCCCGGACGGCGCGGCGAGACCCAGTACTTC

J gene: TRBJ2-2
CDR3 length: 17
D gene: TRBD2
V gene: TRBV5-1
clone size: -
CDR3 protein: CASSPNPLAGGTGELFF
CDR3 DNA: TGCGCCAGCAGCCCAAACCCGCTAGCGGGAGGCACCGGGGAGCTGTTTTTT

J gene: TRBJ2-2
CDR3 length: 17
D gene: TRBD2
V gene: TRBV18
clone size: -
CDR3 protein: CASLLRLAGEGTGELFF
CDR3 DNA: TGTGCCAGCCTCCTTCGACTAGCGGGAGAAGGTACCGGGGAGCTGTTTTTT

J gene: TRBJ2-3
CDR3 length: 13
D gene: -
V gene: TRBV6-6
clone size: -
CDR3 protein: CASRLGPTDTQYF
CDR3 DNA: TGTGCCAGCAGACTCGGACCTACAGATACGCAGTATTTT

J gene: TRBJ2-1
CDR3 length: 16
D gene: TRBD2
V gene: TRBV7-2
clone size: once
CDR3 protein: CASSLEASGRFGGQFF
CDR3 DNA: TGTGCCAGCAGCTTAGAGGCTAGCGGGAGGTTTGGGGGGCAGTTCTTC

J gene: TRBJ2-7
CDR3 length: 12
D gene: -
V gene: TRBV6-5
clone size: -
CDR3 protein: CASSRGSYEQYF
CDR3 DNA: TGTGCCAGCAGCAGGGGTTCCTACGAGCAGTACTTC

J gene: TRBJ1-1
CDR3 length: 12
D gene: -
V gene: TRBV10-3
clone size: few
CDR3 protein: CAISDSGGEAFF
CDR3 DNA: TGTGCCATCAGTGACTCCGGGGGTGAAGCTTTCTTT

J gene: TRBJ2-6
CDR3 length: 15
D gene: -
V gene: TRBV27
clone size: -
CDR3 protein: CASSIKSSGANVLTF
CDR3 DNA: TGTGCCAGCAGTATAAAGAGCTCTGGGGCCAACGTCCTGACTTTC

J gene: TRBJ2-7
CDR3 length: 12
D gene: -
V gene: TRBV28
clone size: -
CDR3 protein: CASSSPAHEQYF
CDR3 DNA: TGTGCCAGCAGTTCCCCCGCCCACGAGCAGTACTTC

J gene: TRBJ2-5
CDR3 length: 13
D gene: -
V gene: TRBV19
clone size: -
CDR3 protein: CASSISGQETQYF
CDR3 DNA: TGTGCCAGTAGTATTTCCGGCCAAGAGACCCAGTACTTC

J gene: TRBJ2-7
CDR3 length: 15
D gene: -
V gene: TRBV7-3
clone size: once
CDR3 protein: CASSLGSGSSYEQYF
CDR3 DNA: TGTGCCAGCAGCTTAGGATCCGGGAGCTCTTACGAGCAGTACTTC

J gene: TRBJ1-2
CDR3 length: 12
D gene: -
V gene: TRBV5-1
clone size: once
CDR3 protein: CASSGVGYGYTF
CDR3 DNA: TGCGCCAGCAGTGGGGTTGGCTATGGCTACACCTTC